This T cell receptor beta chain was identified in a study of blood T cell repertoires in COVID-19. The protocol was immunoSEQ multiplex PCR, while the TCRdb copy is restricted to in-frame clones and leaves out a portion. This table has about 78,000 clones, over 75% appearing once. Looked up from germline, CDR1 is SNHLY and CDR2 is FYNNEI. Trimming removed 2 bases from V and 2 bases from J, with 16 bases in between. The CDR3 is made up of 18 amino acids. The V and J genes are TRBV2 and TRBJ2-6, with D possibly being TRBD1 (5 bases). The receptor comes from a human donor in a cohort sampled during active COVID-19. Sequencing was done on a sample of peripheral blood. CDR3 loop: CASSESGLQGTGANVLTF. CDR3 sequence (DNA): TGTGCCAGCAGTGAAAGTGGGTTGCAGGGAACTGGGGCCAACGTCCTGACTTTC.